This section outlines one T cell receptor beta chain sequence together with its context. Its antigen is undetermined. Sequencing used immunoSEQ multiplex PCR; TCRdb keeps in-frame clones, though not all of them. The sample shows under 200,000 clones, 94% of them seen only once. This sample was taken from a study of T cell responses to AZD1222 COVID-19 vaccine. Points from the study as a whole: Samples come after the peak T cell response, not at day 14.

CDR3 length equals 16 residues. Between the trimmed V and J ends, which lost 4 bases and 6 bases, there was a span of 20 bases. Germline lookup yields CDR1 KGHDR and CDR2 SFDVKD. The material was peripheral blood, obtained on day 0 of AZD1222 vaccination. The chain employs TRBV24-1 and TRBJ2-5; tentative D call: TRBD2 (6 bases). The TCR was taken from an adult in good health. The CDR3 region has the DNA TGTGCCACCAGTGACCCTACGGCCCGAGGAGGGAAGACCCAGTACTTC. As protein: CATSDPTARGGKTQYF.